The 6 T cell receptor beta chains below come from one sample, sequenced in a study of blood T cell repertoires in COVID-19. The repertoire was sequenced with immunoSEQ multiplex PCR; TCRdb's copy has only in-frame clones and lacks some. The data show 440,000 or so clones, with roughly 90% seen just once and roughly 1.6% held by the top ten. Sequencing used peripheral blood. These receptors came from a woman between 40 and 50 years old with COVID-19, enrolled during active disease.

This rearrangement joins TRBV19 to TRBJ1-2, with TRBD1 as a possible D gene (6 bases). There are 15 residues in the CDR3. V was cut by 4 bases and J by 2 bases, with 14 bases left in between. From germline, CDR1 is LNHDA and CDR2 SQIVND (reference sequence). The CDR3: CASSTPWTVNYGYTF. The CDR3 DNA sequence: TGTGCCAGTAGTACCCCGTGGACAGTAAACTATGGCTACACCTTC.

The V and J genes are TRBV3-1 (or the pseudogene TRBV3-2) and TRBJ2-3, with 16 bases identical to TRBD2. V was pared by 4 bases and J by 6 bases, with 7 bases of the junction left unmatched. The CDR3 runs to 17 residues. Germline V lookup: CDR1 LGHDT, CDR2 YNNKEL (reference sequence). CDR3 sequence: CASSPGTSGGVPDTQYF. In nucleotides, the CDR3 is TGTGCCAGCAGCCCAGGGACTAGCGGGGGGGTCCCTGATACGCAGTATTTT.

This chain joins TRBV28 and TRBJ2-1, with 8 nucleotides matching TRBD2. This CDR3 comprises 15 residues. V was pared by 3 bases and J by 3 bases, with 4 bases of the junction left unmatched. Germline V gene data show CDR1 as MDHEN and CDR2 as SYDVKM. The CDR3 sequence is CASSFGGAVYNEQFF. The CDR3 region has the DNA TGTGCCAGCAGTTTCGGGGGGGCCGTCTACAATGAGCAGTTCTTC.

This clone was found a few times. This chain joins TRBV5-4 and TRBJ1-1; no reliable D call. The ends were cut back, 3 bases at V and 1 base at J, with 19 bases in the middle. Germline loops: CDR1 SGHNT, CDR2 YYREEE (reference sequence). The CDR3 is made up of 17 amino acids. CDR3 bases: TGTGCCAGCAGCTCCATAACGGGGAGCGCCCCGAACACTGAAGCTTTCTTT. Translated, it gives CASSSITGSAPNTEAFF.

The chain carries TRBV7-2 and TRBJ1-3; D is uncertain. The CDR3 is made up of 18 amino acids. Trimming took off 0 bases at V and 0 bases at J, with 15 bases between the two ends. The germline V gene has CDR1 SGHTA and CDR2 FQGNSA. The CDR3 sequence: CASSLAPIDGFSGNTIYF. For the CDR3, the DNA is TGTGCCAGCAGCTTAGCACCTATAGACGGGTTCTCTGGAAACACCATATATTTT.

The V gene is TRBV9, the J gene TRBJ2-2; TRBD2 agrees at 10 bases. The CDR3 consists of 15 residues. Germline trimming cut 2 bases from V and 3 bases from J; bases unmatched to any gene: 1. CDR1 and CDR2 (germline): SGDLS, YYNGEE. CDR3 sequence reads: CASSVGLADTGELFF. The CDR3 DNA is TGTGCCAGCAGCGTTGGACTAGCGGACACCGGGGAGCTGTTTTTT. The whole variable domain, filled in from reference TRBV9 and TRBJ2-2, reads DSGVTQTPKHLITATGQRVTLRCSPRSGDLSVYWYQQSLDQGLQFLIQYYNGEERAKGNILERFSAQQFPDLHSELNLSSLELGDSALYFCASSVGLADTGELFFGEGSRLTVL.